The 4 T cell receptor beta chains given below trace back to one sample, sequenced in a study of response to subunit inactivated influenza vaccine (dated by TCRdb to the late 2010s). The method behind the library was RT-PCR. Sequenced on an Illumina HiSeq 2500. Using fastp at Q25 and MiXCR, TCRdb reprocessed the public reads and kept productive beta chains. Under each unique CDR3 protein, matching rows form one entry showing the most common genes and DNA. Within this sample are about 190,000 distinct CDR3 sequences, with 13% to 15% of them counted one time only. The ten largest clones take up roughly 24% of the sample. The starting material was CD8+ T cells sorted from PBMCs, obtained 5 to 6 days after vaccination. Every receptor here comes from a man aged 50 or older who received an inactivated influenza vaccine. Donor details come from another sample of the same person, matched by shared clones.

This clonotype has only a few counts. The chain is built from TRBV6-1 and TRBJ2-2; D could derive from TRBD1 or TRBD2 (5 bases each). Germline CDR1 and CDR2: MNHNS and SASEGT. This CDR3 comprises 15 residues. Trimming took 5 bases from V and 3 from J, leaving 13 bases between them. The CDR3 DNA reads as TGTGCCAGCAGTAAGGCTTTGGGGGACACCGGGGAGCTGTTTTTT. Translation: CASSKALGDTGELFF.

This chain uses TRBV27 with TRBJ2-7; 8 bases align to TRBD2. The ends lost 5 bases at V and 3 bases at J; junction bases unmatched: 9. The CDR3 length is 15 residues. Germline CDR1 reads MNHEY; CDR2 reads SMNVEV (reference sequence). CDR3 DNA: TGTGCCAGCAGTCAGGGGCTAGCGGGTTTCTACGAGCAGTACTTC. This sequence encodes CASSQGLAGFYEQYF.

This chain uses TRBV29-1 with TRBJ1-1, with 11 bases that match TRBD1. The CDR3 contains 14 residues. CDR1 and CDR2 from the germline V gene are SQVTM and ANQGSEA. With 1 base clipped from V and 5 bases from J, the junction kept 3 bases outside the gene matches. As DNA, the CDR3 is TGCAGCGTTGAAGGCGGGACAGGGGGGACTGAAGCTTTCTTT. This sequence encodes CSVEGGTGGTEAFF.

This clonotype was detected a few times. The V call is TRBV5-1, the J call TRBJ2-1, with 12 bases aligning to TRBD1. The V gene's germline CDR1 is SGHRS and CDR2 YFSETQ. Unmatched junction bases numbered 3, after V lost 0 bases and J lost 8 bases. This CDR3 region has 15 residues. The DNA of the CDR3 is TGCGCCAGCAGCTTGGCCGGGACAGGGGGCTATGAGCAGTTCTTC. It specifies CASSLAGTGGYEQFF. The full variable domain, its missing parts supplied by reference TRBV5-1 and TRBJ2-1, is KAGVTQTPRYLIKTRGQQVTLSCSPISGHRSVSWYQQTPGQGLQFLFEYFSETQRNKGNFPGRFSGRQFSNSRSEMNVSTLELGDSALYLCASSLAGTGGYEQFFGPGTRLTVL.